The sample holds many counts of the clone carrying this T cell receptor (beta chain). The antigen is unknown. Genomic DNA provided the template from which TCR beta VDJ and CDR3 profiles were obtained. Each CDR3 protein gets one entry after TCRdb re-called the reads with MiXCR. The data hold roughly 200,000 distinct CDR3 sequences, with nearly 65% observed a single time. The data originate from a study of CD8+CD57+ T cells in acquired aplastic anemia. General observations from the study: Patients were compared with controls for CD8+ Simpson's diversity, and no significant difference emerged.

The germline gives CDR1 SQVTM, CDR2 ANQGSEA. This CDR3 spans 14 amino acids. With V trimmed by 6 bases and J by 5 bases, 8 bases remained unmatched. Sequenced patients had shown CD8+CD57+ cell expansion by flow cytometry. The clonotype originates from a human donor with aplastic anemia. What was sequenced was sorted CD4+, CD8+, or CD8+CD57+ T cells (not recorded which) from PBMCs. The chain combines TRBV29-1 with TRBJ2-2; 8 bases are shared with TRBD1. CDR3 sequence reads: CSVPGGLGTGELFF. CDR3 coding DNA: TGCAGCGTCCCAGGGGGCCTGGGGACCGGGGAGCTGTTTTTT.